This TCR beta chain was observed in a study of blood T cells in healthy people across ages. Regarding the study as a whole: In long-lived donors, naive CD4+ cell counts and diversity exceeded those of aged donors.

The V gene lost 3 bases and the J gene lost 2 bases, with 10 bases spanning the gap. This CDR3 comprises 14 residues. Per germline, CDR1 LNHNV and CDR2 YYDKDF (reference sequence). This clonotype was seen many times. As yet, its antigen is unknown. PCR was performed a second time for roughly 6 to 12 cycles using a sample-barcoded 5' primer and a J-beta primer mix. Each of the cDNA molecules was tagged by a template-switch adaptor with 12 random nucleotides. TCRdb processed the 5' RACE reads anew with MiXCR; each CDR3 protein has one entry. The sample lists 1.5 million to 2 million distinct CDR3 sequences; roughly 27% were seen once.

This receptor was taken from a woman between 25 and 40 years old in good health. Sequencing was performed on blood. V is TRBV15 and J is TRBJ2-5; D is unresolved. CDR3 amino acids: CATSSRLEQETQYF. As DNA, the CDR3 is TGTGCCACCAGCAGCCGACTTGAACAAGAGACCCAGTACTTC.